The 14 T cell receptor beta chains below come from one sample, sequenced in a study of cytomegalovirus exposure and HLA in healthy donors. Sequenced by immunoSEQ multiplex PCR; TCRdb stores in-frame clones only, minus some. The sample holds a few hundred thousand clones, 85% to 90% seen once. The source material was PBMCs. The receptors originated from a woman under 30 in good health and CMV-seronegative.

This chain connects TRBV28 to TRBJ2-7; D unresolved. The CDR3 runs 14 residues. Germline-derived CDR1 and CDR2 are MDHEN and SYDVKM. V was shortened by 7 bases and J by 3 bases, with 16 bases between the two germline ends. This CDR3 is CASTDTQGNYEQYF. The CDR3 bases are TGTGCCAGCACTGACACCCAAGGAAACTACGAGCAGTACTTC.

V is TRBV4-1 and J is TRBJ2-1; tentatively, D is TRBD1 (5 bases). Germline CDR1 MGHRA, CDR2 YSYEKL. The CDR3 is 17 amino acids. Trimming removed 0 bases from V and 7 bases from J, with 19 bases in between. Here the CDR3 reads CASSQEGAVLRGNEQFF. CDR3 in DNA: TGCGCCAGCAGCCAAGAAGGGGCCGTACTTCGAGGTAATGAGCAGTTCTTC.

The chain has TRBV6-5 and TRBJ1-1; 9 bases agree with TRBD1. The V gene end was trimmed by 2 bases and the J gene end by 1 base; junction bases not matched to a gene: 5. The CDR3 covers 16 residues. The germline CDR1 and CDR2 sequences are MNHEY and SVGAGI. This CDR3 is CASSYRPGQGNTEAFF. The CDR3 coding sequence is TGTGCCAGCAGTTACCGACCGGGACAGGGGAACACTGAAGCTTTCTTT.

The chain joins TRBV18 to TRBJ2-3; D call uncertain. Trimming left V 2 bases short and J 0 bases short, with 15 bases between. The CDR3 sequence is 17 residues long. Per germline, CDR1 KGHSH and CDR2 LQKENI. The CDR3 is CASSPSPQLYSTDTQYF. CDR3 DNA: TGTGCCAGCTCACCAAGCCCACAGCTCTATAGCACAGATACGCAGTATTTT.

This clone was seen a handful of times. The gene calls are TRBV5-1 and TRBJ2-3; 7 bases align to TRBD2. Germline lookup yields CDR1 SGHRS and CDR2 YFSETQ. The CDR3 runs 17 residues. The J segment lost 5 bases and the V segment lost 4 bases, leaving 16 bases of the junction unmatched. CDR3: CASSPGWGGPSGDTQYF. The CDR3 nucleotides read TGCGCCAGCAGCCCGGGGTGGGGAGGGCCGTCGGGAGATACGCAGTATTTT.

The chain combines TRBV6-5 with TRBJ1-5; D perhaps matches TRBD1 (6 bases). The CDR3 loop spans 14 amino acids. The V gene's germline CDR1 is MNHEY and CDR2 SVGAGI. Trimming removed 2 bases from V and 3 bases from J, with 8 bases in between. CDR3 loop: CASSYGQYNQPQHF. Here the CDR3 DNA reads TGTGCCAGCAGTTACGGACAGTACAATCAGCCCCAGCATTTT.

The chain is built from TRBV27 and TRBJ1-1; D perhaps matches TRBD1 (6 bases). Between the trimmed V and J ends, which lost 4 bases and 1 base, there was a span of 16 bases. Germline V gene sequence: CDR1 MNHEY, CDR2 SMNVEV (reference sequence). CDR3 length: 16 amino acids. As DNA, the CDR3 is TGTGCCAGCAGTTCTTTATTACGGACAGCGAACACTGAAGCTTTCTTT. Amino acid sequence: CASSSLLRTANTEAFF.

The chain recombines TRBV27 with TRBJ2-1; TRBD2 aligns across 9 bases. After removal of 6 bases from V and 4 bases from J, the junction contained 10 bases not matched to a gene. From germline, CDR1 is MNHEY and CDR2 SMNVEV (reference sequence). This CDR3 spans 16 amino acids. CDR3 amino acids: CASRSSGTSKYNEQFF. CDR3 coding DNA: TGTGCCAGCAGGTCCTCCGGGACTAGCAAGTACAATGAGCAGTTCTTC.

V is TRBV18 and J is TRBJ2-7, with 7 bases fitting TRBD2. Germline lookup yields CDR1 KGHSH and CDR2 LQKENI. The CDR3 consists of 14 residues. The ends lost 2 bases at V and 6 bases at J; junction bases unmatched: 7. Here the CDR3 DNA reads TGTGCCAGCTCACCATTGGGCCCGGGGGGCGAGCAGTACTTC. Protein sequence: CASSPLGPGGEQYF.

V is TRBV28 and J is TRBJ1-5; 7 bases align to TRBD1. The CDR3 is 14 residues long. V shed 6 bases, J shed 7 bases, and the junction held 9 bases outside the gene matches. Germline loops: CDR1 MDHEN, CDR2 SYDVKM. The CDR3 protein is CASSPTGIGQPQHF. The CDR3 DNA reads TGTGCCAGCAGCCCGACAGGGATTGGGCAGCCCCAGCATTTT.

CDR3 in amino acids: CASSRHTSGELFF. The CDR3 DNA reads TGTGCCAGCAGTCGCCATACTTCCGGGGAGCTGTTTTTT. The rearrangement links TRBV28 to TRBJ2-2, with D unresolved. The length of the CDR3 is 13 residues. In germline, CDR1 is MDHEN, CDR2 SYDVKM. The germline V and J ends were trimmed by 5 bases and 6 bases, with 10 bases remaining between them.

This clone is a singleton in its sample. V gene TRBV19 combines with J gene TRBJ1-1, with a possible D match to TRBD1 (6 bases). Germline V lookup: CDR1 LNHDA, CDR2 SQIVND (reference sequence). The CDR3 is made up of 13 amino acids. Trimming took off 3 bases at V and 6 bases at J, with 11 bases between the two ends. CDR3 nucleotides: TGTGCCAGTAGTATGAGGGGGGGGGCTGAAGCTTTCTTT. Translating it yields CASSMRGGAEAFF.

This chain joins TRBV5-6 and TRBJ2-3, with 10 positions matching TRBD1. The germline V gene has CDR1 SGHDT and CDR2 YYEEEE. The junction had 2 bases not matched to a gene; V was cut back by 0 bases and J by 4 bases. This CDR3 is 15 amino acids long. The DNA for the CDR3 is TGTGCCAGCAGCTTGGGGGACAGGGGCTCAGATACGCAGTATTTT. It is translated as CASSLGDRGSDTQYF.

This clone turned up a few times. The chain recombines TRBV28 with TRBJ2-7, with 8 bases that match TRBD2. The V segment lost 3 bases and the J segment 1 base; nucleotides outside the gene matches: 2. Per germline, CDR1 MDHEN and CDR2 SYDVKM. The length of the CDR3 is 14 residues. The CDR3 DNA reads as TGTGCCAGCAGTTTCCGACTAGCGTCCTACGAGCAGTACTTC. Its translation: CASSFRLASYEQYF.